This T cell receptor (beta chain) emerged from a study of T-cell memory formation after mild COVID-19. Background on the study: TCR clustering was largely donor specific.

This clonotype occurred a few times. Its antigen is as yet unknown. CDR3 length equals 14 residues. The V and J ends lost 5 bases and 0 bases respectively, with 10 bases between them. Germline V gene sequence: CDR1 KGHSH, CDR2 LQKENI. The study, taken as a whole, reports: Unconfirmed was the SARS-CoV-2 specificity of second-wave clones that peaked on day 37.

Via MiXCR, TCRdb re-called the 5' RACE reads, giving one row per CDR3 protein. The sample consists of about 130,000 distinct CDR3 sequences, roughly 6.2% of them appearing once. This TCR derives from an adult woman who had mild COVID-19 (a few samples of this study predate the infection). Cell type and time point are not known. V usage is TRBV18 and J usage is TRBJ1-1; D uncertain. Sequencing was performed on PBMCs or a T cell subset sorted from them (not recorded which). In DNA form, the CDR3 reads TGTGCCAGCTCAAGCATAAAATTGAACACTGAAGCTTTCTTT. Translating it yields CASSSIKLNTEAFF.